The 27 T cell receptor beta chains below come from one sample, sequenced in a study of T cells expressing NK-cell markers. TCRdb reprocessed the 5' RACE reads and reports one entry per CDR3 protein, with no DNA. This sample's table reports 440,000 or so distinct CDR3 sequences. Sequenced material: blood T cells: a sorted CD56 or NKG2C T cell subset, CD4+ or CD8+ T cells, or bulk PBMC T cells (not recorded which). Receptors originate from a woman aged 18 to 75 in good health.

The CDR3 sequence is CSARPGTDTRGYTF. The V gene is TRBV20-1, the J gene TRBJ1-2; the D call of TRBD1 rests on TCRdb alone, since no DNA is present to check it. The germline V gene has CDR1 DFQATT and CDR2 SNEGSKA (reference sequence). CDR3 length: 14 residues.

CDR3 region: CASSLKGIQNQPQHF. The chain joins TRBV12-3 or TRBV12-4 to TRBJ1-5; TCRdb lists TRBD1, though no DNA is available to test this call. The CDR3 runs to 15 residues.

J is TRBJ2-1 and V is TRBV29-1; the D call of TRBD2 rests on TCRdb alone, since no DNA is present to check it. The CDR3 totals 12 residues. CDR1 SQVTM and CDR2 ANQGSEA come from the germline V gene. The CDR3 sequence: CSVVAGFDEQFF.

V and J are TRBV5-6 and TRBJ2-7. This CDR3 comprises 14 residues. The germline CDR1 and CDR2 sequences are SGHDT and YYEEEE. CDR3 in amino acids: CASSLGKSSYEQYF.

The gene calls are TRBV29-1 and TRBJ2-5. CDR3 size: 13 residues. Germline-derived CDR1 and CDR2 are SQVTM and ANQGSEA. CDR3 sequence reads: CSAGGWPQETQYF.

The V gene is TRBV10-3, the J gene TRBJ1-3; there is no DNA to check the TCRdb D call of TRBD1. The CDR3 has 14 residues. Germline V CDR1 and CDR2: ENHRY, SYGVKD. The CDR3 sequence: CAITVGGSGNTIYF.

This chain connects TRBV4-1 to TRBJ1-3; the TCRdb D gene call, TRBD1, has no DNA to confirm it. This CDR3 has 16 amino acids. CDR1 is MGHRA, CDR2 YSYEKL, per germline. The CDR3 region is CASSPFAGAGGNTIYF.

This chain links TRBV6-2 or TRBV6-3 with TRBJ2-1; TCRdb names TRBD1, which stays unverified in the absence of DNA. CDR3 size: 14 residues. Germline V lookup: CDR1 MNHEY, CDR2 SVGEGT. This chain's CDR3 is CASSYGTAYNEQFF.

The rearrangement uses TRBV20-1 and TRBJ2-5; no DNA is available, so the TRBD2 call from TCRdb remains unchecked. The V gene's germline CDR1 is DFQATT and CDR2 SNEGSKA (reference sequence). The CDR3 totals 15 residues. CDR3 residues: CSAKTSGRAQETQYF.

This chain uses TRBV7-9 with TRBJ1-1; TCRdb calls TRBD1, which cannot be checked without DNA. This CDR3 contains 13 residues. Germline V gene lookup returns CDR1 SEHNR and CDR2 FQNEAQ (reference sequence). The CDR3 sequence is CASSFSGDEKAFF.

The V gene is TRBV6-1, the J gene TRBJ1-4; TCRdb designates TRBD1, a call that cannot be tested without DNA. The germline V gene has CDR1 MNHNS and CDR2 SASEGT. CDR3 length equals 15 residues. The CDR3 sequence: CASSGTSATNEKLFF.

The chain is built from TRBV6-2 or TRBV6-3 and TRBJ2-3; TCRdb indicates TRBD2, and absent DNA this call remains unverified. This CDR3 is 17 amino acids long. Germline CDR1 is MNHEY and CDR2 is SVGEGT. This chain's CDR3 is CASRKAAGATNTDTQYF.

This chain joins TRBV4-2 and TRBJ2-7; the TCRdb D gene call, TRBD2, has no DNA to confirm it. Germline CDR1 reads LGHNA; CDR2 reads YNFKEQ. This CDR3 spans 15 amino acids. CDR3 loop: CASSQGLAETYEQYF.

The gene calls are TRBV7-2 and TRBJ2-7. There are 14 residues in the CDR3. The germline V gene has CDR1 SGHTA and CDR2 FQGNSA. The CDR3 loop is CASSSQRGSYEQYF.

The chain uses TRBV5-6 and TRBJ2-7; TCRdb's D call, TRBD1, is unchecked because there is no DNA. The germline V gene encodes CDR1 SGHDT and CDR2 YYEEEE. This CDR3 is built from 13 residues. CDR3 loop: CASRLQGFYEQYF. Supplemented by reference TRBV5-6 and TRBJ2-7, the full variable domain reads DAGVTQSPTHLIKTRGQQVTLRCSPKSGHDTVSWYQQALGQGPQFIFQYYEEEERQRGNFPDRFSGHQFPNYSSELNVNALLLGDSALYLCASRLQGFYEQYFGPGTRLTVT.

The chain is built from TRBV12-3 or TRBV12-4 and TRBJ2-3; the D gene TCRdb calls, TRBD1, cannot be checked with no DNA. This CDR3 spans 16 amino acids. This chain's CDR3 is CASRPGTGIGTDTQYF.

The chain recombines TRBV28 with TRBJ2-3; TCRdb's D call, TRBD2, is unchecked because there is no DNA. Germline-derived CDR1 and CDR2 are MDHEN and SYDVKM. The CDR3 has 15 residues. The CDR3 sequence: CGAGRSFSWTDTQYF.

V gene TRBV20-1 combines with J gene TRBJ1-1; with no DNA, the TCRdb D assignment of TRBD1 cannot be verified. This CDR3 is built from 17 residues. Germline loops: CDR1 DFQATT, CDR2 SNEGSKA (reference sequence). The CDR3: CSARRGGDKPKNTEAFF.

The gene calls are TRBV11-2 and TRBJ2-4; without DNA, the TCRdb call of TRBD1 cannot be checked. The CDR3 runs to 18 residues. Per germline, CDR1 SGHAT and CDR2 FQNNGV. CDR3 amino acids: CASSSRERQVIAKNIQYF.

This sequence joins TRBV29-1 and TRBJ2-7. Germline assignment: CDR1 SQVTM and CDR2 ANQGSEA. The length of the CDR3 is 13 residues. The chain's CDR3 is CSAWVDRSYEQYF.

The chain couples TRBV6-1 to TRBJ2-2; TCRdb's D gene call, TRBD2, goes unchecked for lack of DNA. The CDR3 totals 16 residues. The germline CDR1 and CDR2 sequences are MNHNS and SASEGT. The chain's CDR3 is CASSQVAGELSGELFF.

V gene TRBV6-5 combines with J gene TRBJ1-1. Germline CDR1 and CDR2: MNHEY and SVGAGI. The CDR3 runs 12 residues. The CDR3 region is CASSSLMAEAFF.

The chain has TRBV11-1 and TRBJ2-1; absent DNA, TCRdb's TRBD2 call cannot be checked. CDR1 and CDR2 from the germline V gene are SGHAT and FQDESV (reference sequence). This CDR3 contains 19 residues. The CDR3 is CASSPLGTSGGSSYNEQFF.

The V call is TRBV12-3 or TRBV12-4, the J call TRBJ1-5; without DNA, the TCRdb call of TRBD1 cannot be checked. The CDR3 sequence is 14 residues long. The CDR3 reads CASSDRAYNQPQHF.

V gene TRBV20-1 combines with J gene TRBJ2-2; TCRdb's D gene call, TRBD2, goes unchecked for lack of DNA. The CDR3 length is 16 residues. The germline gives CDR1 DFQATT, CDR2 SNEGSKA (reference sequence). The CDR3 loop is CSASEGGLAGGYQLFF.

This rearrangement joins TRBV6-5 to TRBJ2-3; checking the TCRdb D call of TRBD1 is not possible without DNA. The CDR3 contains 16 residues. CDR1 is MNHEY, CDR2 SVGAGI, per germline. The CDR3 is CASSYSPGGNTDTQYF.

The gene calls are TRBV11-2 and TRBJ1-5; TCRdb gives TRBD1 as the D gene, but with no DNA this cannot be confirmed. The germline CDR1 and CDR2 sequences are SGHAT and FQNNGV. This CDR3 is 14 amino acids long. CDR3 sequence reads: CASSLAFPETPQHF.